This T cell receptor beta chain is drawn from a study of PD-L1 blockade in urothelial cancer. Background on the study: Once treatment had started, blood was analyzed at 3 weeks (second dose) and again at 6 weeks.

Time point noted: peripheral blood 6 weeks after treatment start. Here immunoSEQ multiplex PCR was the method, and the copy in TCRdb shows in-frame clones only, minus some. The sample records more than 95,000 clones, roughly 88% being singletons. The V gene's germline CDR1 is SGHAT and CDR2 FQDESV (reference sequence). Trimming cost V 3 bases and J 0 bases; bases outside gene matches: 5. The CDR3 length is 16 residues. The input for sequencing was PBMCs, taken around atezolizumab (anti-PD-L1) treatment. This receptor was identified in a man over 45 with urothelial cancer. The chain combines TRBV11-1 with TRBJ2-7; TRBD2 matches at 10 bases. The DNA for the CDR3 is TGTGCCAGCAGCTTCGGAAGGACTAGCGGCTCCTACGAGCAGTACTTC. Translating it yields CASSFGRTSGSYEQYF.